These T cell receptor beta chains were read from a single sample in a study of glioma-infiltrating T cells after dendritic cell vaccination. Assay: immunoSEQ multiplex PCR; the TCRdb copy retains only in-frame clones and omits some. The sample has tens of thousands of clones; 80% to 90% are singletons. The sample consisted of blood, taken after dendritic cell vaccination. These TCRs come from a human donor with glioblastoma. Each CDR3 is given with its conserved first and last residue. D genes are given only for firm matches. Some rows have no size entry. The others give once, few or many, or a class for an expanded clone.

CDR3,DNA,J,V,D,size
CAISADRVGQPQHF,TGTGCCATCAGTGCAGACAGGGTAGGTCAGCCCCAGCATTTT,TRBJ1-5,TRBV10-3,TRBD1,.
CASSTVGQGTQYF,TGTGCCAGCAGCACGGTGGGACAGGGCACCCAGTACTTC,TRBJ2-5,TRBV5-5,TRBD1,.
CASSLAGTGYTEAFF,TGTGCCAGCAGCTTGGCCGGGACAGGGTACACTGAAGCTTTCTTT,TRBJ1-1,TRBV5-5,TRBD1,.
CASSLAGFSDTQYF,TGCGCCAGCAGCTTAGCGGGATTTTCAGATACGCAGTATTTT,TRBJ2-3,TRBV5-1,TRBD2,.
CAISQGYGNTIYF,TGTGCCATCAGCCAGGGATATGGAAACACCATATATTTT,TRBJ1-3,TRBV10-3,.,.
CASTAGGALPDTQYF,TGTGCCAGCACTGCGGGGGGGGCCCTCCCGGATACGCAGTATTTT,TRBJ2-3,TRBV2,TRBD2,.
CASSEVAQYF,TGTGCCAGCAGTGAAGTCGCGCAGTATTTT,TRBJ2-3,TRBV25-1,.,.
CASSQGRDRERELFF,TGCGCCAGCAGCCAAGGTCGGGACAGGGAGCGGGAGCTGTTTTTT,TRBJ2-2,TRBV4-3,TRBD1,.
CASSEQGTANYEQYF,TGTGCCAGCAGTGAACAGGGGACGGCAAACTACGAGCAGTACTTC,TRBJ2-7,TRBV25-1,.,.
CASRSGGGRGYEQYF,TGTGCCAGTCGGTCGGGAGGGGGGCGCGGGTACGAGCAGTACTTC,TRBJ2-7,TRBV19,TRBD2,.
CATSRDSRDNQPQHF,TGTGCCACCAGCAGAGATTCCAGGGACAATCAGCCCCAGCATTTT,TRBJ1-5,TRBV15,.,once
CASSFPQGPWEAFF,TGTGCCAGCAGCTTCCCCCAAGGACCCTGGGAGGCTTTCTTT,TRBJ1-1,TRBV5-6,.,.
CASAAPHEQFF,TGTGCCTCCGCGGCCCCCCATGAGCAGTTCTTC,TRBJ2-1,TRBV10-3,.,.
CASSVEPGGTTDTQYF,TGTGCCAGCAGCGTGGAACCGGGAGGGACGACAGATACGCAGTATTTT,TRBJ2-3,TRBV9,TRBD2,.
CASSPGTGAHNEQFF,TGCGCCAGCAGCCCGGGGACAGGGGCCCACAATGAGCAGTTCTTC,TRBJ2-1,TRBV5-1,TRBD1,.
CASSLLGGASTDTQYF,TGTGCCAGCAGCTTATTAGGGGGCGCCAGCACAGATACGCAGTATTTT,TRBJ2-3,TRBV7-2,TRBD1,.
CASSPPHSMYNEQFF,TGTGCCAGCAGTCCCCCTCACTCAATGTACAATGAGCAGTTCTTC,TRBJ2-1,TRBV28,.,.
CASSVDWNTEAFF,TGTGCCAGCAGCGTAGACTGGAACACTGAAGCTTTCTTT,TRBJ1-1,TRBV9,.,.
CASSMILSYEQYF,TGTGCCAGCAGTATGATACTCTCCTACGAGCAGTACTTC,TRBJ2-7,TRBV6-1,.,.
CASSELHNEQFF,TGCGCCAGCAGTGAGCTCCACAATGAGCAGTTCTTC,TRBJ2-1,TRBV10-2,.,few
CASSSRLAGAYEQYF,TGTGCCAGCAGTTCCAGACTAGCGGGGGCATACGAGCAGTACTTC,TRBJ2-7,TRBV27,TRBD2,.
CASSLSGVGTQYF,TGTGCCAGCAGCTTAAGCGGGGTTGGGACCCAGTACTTC,TRBJ2-5,TRBV7-2,TRBD2,.
CASSYLNTEAFF,TGTGCCAGCAGTTACCTTAACACTGAAGCTTTCTTT,TRBJ1-1,TRBV6-6,.,.
CASSPDPGQGPYEQYF,TGTGCCAGCAGCCCGGACCCGGGACAGGGACCCTACGAGCAGTACTTC,TRBJ2-7,TRBV4-2,TRBD1,.
CASSSLPRGTEAFF,TGTGCCAGCAGCTCCCTGCCTCGCGGCACTGAAGCTTTCTTT,TRBJ1-1,TRBV5-6,.,.
CASSPNSGSPDTQYF,TGTGCCAGCAGCCCAAATAGCGGGAGCCCAGATACGCAGTATTTT,TRBJ2-3,TRBV6-4,TRBD2,.
CASSTRTGLVGELFF,TGTGCCAGCAGCACCAGGACAGGGTTGGTCGGGGAGCTGTTTTTT,TRBJ2-2,TRBV9,TRBD1,.
CATSIRTGTSGGGGELFF,TGTGCCACCTCTATCCGAACCGGGACTAGCGGGGGAGGCGGGGAGCTGTTTTTT,TRBJ2-2,TRBV7-9,TRBD2,few
CASTRQGMNTEAFF,TGTGCCAGCACCCGACAGGGAATGAACACTGAAGCTTTCTTT,TRBJ1-1,TRBV11-3,TRBD1,once
CASGRRLAGVPDTQYF,TGTGCCAGCGGAAGGCGACTAGCGGGGGTCCCAGATACGCAGTATTTT,TRBJ2-3,TRBV27,TRBD2,.
CASSQDYSKPQHF,TGCGCCAGCAGCCAAGATTACTCGAAGCCCCAGCATTTT,TRBJ1-5,TRBV4-3,.,.
CASSPYSTGVAYEQYF,TGTGCCAGCAGTCCTTACAGTACAGGGGTTGCGTACGAGCAGTACTTC,TRBJ2-7,TRBV27,TRBD1,once
CASSSRTEYEQYF,TGCGCCAGCAGCTCCAGGACAGAGTACGAGCAGTACTTC,TRBJ2-7,TRBV5-1,.,.
CASSAKNEQFF,TGTGCCAGCAGCGCTAAGAATGAGCAGTTCTTC,TRBJ2-1,TRBV9,.,once
CASVTRNYGYTF,TGTGCCAGCGTGACAAGAAACTATGGCTACACCTTC,TRBJ1-2,TRBV28,.,.
CASSQTRYNEQFF,TGTGCCAGCAGCCAAACTAGATACAATGAGCAGTTCTTC,TRBJ2-1,TRBV7-2,.,.
CASKTGGTANTEAFF,TGTGCCAGCAAGACGGGTGGGACAGCGAACACTGAAGCTTTCTTT,TRBJ1-1,TRBV6-5,TRBD1,.
CASSLVGPFPGLAGVYNEQFF,TGTGCCAGCAGCTTAGTCGGCCCCTTCCCGGGACTAGCGGGAGTATACAATGAGCAGTTCTTC,TRBJ2-1,TRBV7-6,TRBD2,.
CASKGTGWNYGYTF,TGTGCCAGCAAAGGGACAGGGTGGAACTATGGCTACACCTTC,TRBJ1-2,TRBV28,TRBD1,.
CASSFPGQQGKVTEAFF,TGTGCCAGCAGCTTCCCAGGACAGCAAGGGAAGGTGACTGAAGCTTTCTTT,TRBJ1-1,TRBV7-9,.,.
CASTVWGDSEQYF,TGTGCCAGCACGGTCTGGGGCGACAGTGAGCAGTACTTC,TRBJ2-7,TRBV7-9,.,.
CASSYGPRIGELFF,TGTGCCAGCAGTTACGGGCCCAGGATCGGGGAGCTGTTTTTT,TRBJ2-2,TRBV6-5,.,.
CASSDPGQGTDTQYF,TGTGCCAGCAGCGACCCAGGGCAAGGCACAGATACGCAGTATTTT,TRBJ2-3,TRBV25-1,.,.
CAISDNAGRADTQYF,TGTGCCATCAGTGACAATGCGGGGAGGGCAGATACGCAGTATTTT,TRBJ2-3,TRBV10-3,TRBD2,.
CASSERARGEQYF,TGTGCCAGCAGTGAACGGGCCCGGGGCGAGCAGTACTTC,TRBJ2-7,TRBV2,.,few
CASSLEGLAPRGDTQYF,TGTGCCAGCAGCTTGGAGGGACTAGCGCCCCGAGGAGATACGCAGTATTTT,TRBJ2-3,TRBV5-4,TRBD2,.
CASRVWDEGRQPQHF,TGTGCCAGCAGGGTCTGGGATGAGGGTCGTCAGCCCCAGCATTTT,TRBJ1-5,TRBV13,.,.
CASSIQGTNEKLFF,TGTGCCAGTAGTATCCAGGGTACTAATGAAAAACTGTTTTTT,TRBJ1-4,TRBV19,.,.
CASSLGRDHQETQYF,TGTGCCAGCAGCTTGGGGCGGGACCACCAAGAGACCCAGTACTTC,TRBJ2-5,TRBV5-8,.,.
CASSPSGGVGEQYF,TGCGCCAGCAGTCCGAGCGGGGGGGTAGGCGAGCAGTACTTC,TRBJ2-7,TRBV23-1,TRBD2,.
CASSPRAGREFSGELFF,TGTGCCAGCAGCCCCCGGGCTGGGAGGGAATTCAGCGGGGAGCTGTTTTTT,TRBJ2-2,TRBV11-3,TRBD2,.
CASSPLGGGTQYF,TGTGCCAGCAGCCCTCTAGGGGGCGGTACGCAGTATTTT,TRBJ2-3,TRBV7-3,TRBD1,.
CASSIDPISYEQYF,TGTGCCAGTAGTATAGACCCAATCTCCTACGAGCAGTACTTC,TRBJ2-7,TRBV19,.,.
CASSLGGGRNNEQFF,TGTGCCAGCAGCTTAGGAGGGGGACGAAACAATGAGCAGTTCTTC,TRBJ2-1,TRBV7-2,.,.
CSVDRDRGGEQYF,TGCAGCGTTGACCGGGACAGGGGAGGCGAGCAGTACTTC,TRBJ2-7,TRBV29-1,TRBD1,.
CASSLRGYEQYF,TGTGCCAGCAGCTTGCGGGGCTACGAGCAGTACTTC,TRBJ2-7,TRBV7-6,.,.
CASSPLRSEKLFF,TGCGCCAGCAGCCCCTTAAGGAGCGAAAAACTGTTTTTT,TRBJ1-4,TRBV4-1,.,.
CSVEGWAGGNYGYTF,TGCAGCGTTGAAGGATGGGCAGGGGGCAATTATGGCTACACCTTC,TRBJ1-2,TRBV29-1,TRBD1,.
CASSRLQGVNTEAFF,TGCGCCAGCAGCCGCCTACAGGGGGTGAACACTGAAGCTTTCTTT,TRBJ1-1,TRBV5-1,TRBD1,.
CASSPGQGGGYTEAFF,TGTGCCAGCAGTCCCGGACAGGGGGGAGGGTACACTGAAGCTTTCTTT,TRBJ1-1,TRBV27,TRBD1,once